This TCR beta chain derives from a study of cytomegalovirus exposure and HLA in healthy donors (dated by TCRdb to the late 2010s). For context, the study as a whole: In an earlier analysis of some 550 of the donors, around 300 Gb of sequence data and 90 million to 130 million unique TCR beta sequences from 180 million or so T cells were reported. Around 330 gigabases of sequencing data and 70 million to 95 million unique TCR sequences made up an early release that covered approximately 620 HLA-typed donors. Among the approximately 400 genotyped donors, about 83% belonged to the genetic ancestry cluster associated with self-reported Caucasian donors. The study was designed to test whether signatures of past pathogen exposure could be identified by cataloging public T cell receptors. The T cell repertoires of several hundred subjects were profiled by immunosequencing and related to cytomegalovirus serostatus. Besides the first cohort of some 670 subjects, a separate validation cohort made up of about 120 different subjects was used. To predict cytomegalovirus infection status, the study brought together high-throughput TCR immunosequencing, statistical association of individual TCRs with disease status, and machine learning. To study patterns of TCR occurrence, a later analysis re-analyzed previously published TCR beta repertoires from 650 to 750 donors and added high-resolution HLA genotyping. Rather than using new phenotypic data, the later analysis identified candidate immune exposures from TCR beta sequences and from how often those sequences occurred across donors. To decide whether each TCR beta V gene segment behaved as functional or pseudogenic, an earlier analysis of several hundred of the donors relied on high-throughput TCR beta sequencing. Donor age, sex, ethnicity and CMV serostatus were compiled together with the repertoire data. A later genetic analysis took genome-wide SNP genotypes for about three fifths of the 666 donors and used that subset as a discovery cohort. All discovery cohort repertoires had been generated using a single sequencing platform. HLA typing included class I and class II loci at four-digit resolution. The number of donors typed differed by locus, with roughly 629-640 for A, B, C, DRB1 and DQB1, 522 for DQA1, over 600 for DPA1, and around 450 for DPB1. Roughly five DR-DQ haplotypes were treated as single units for association and clustering because of strong linkage in the cohort. Among some 400 genotyped donors of the cohort, an average of around 250,000 unique TCR beta nucleotide sequences was sequenced per donor, of which roughly 17% were non-productive.

In total, 500 to 700 healthy bone marrow donors made up the cohort. Cohort members were all nominally healthy when sampled, although unrecorded immune exposures were likely present. The donor was CMV seronegative and belonged to the group of over 300 seronegative cohort members. A peripheral blood sample was collected from each donor, and TCR beta sequencing was performed on peripheral blood mononuclear cells. Genomic DNA was extracted from the blood cell samples with the Qiagen DNeasy Blood Extraction Kit. Libraries were constructed by the immunoSEQ multiplex PCR assay. For the multiplex PCR, a mixture combining 60 forward primers for TCR Vbeta segments and 13 reverse primers for TCR Jbeta segments was used. The CDR3 region of rearranged TCR beta genes was amplified from genomic DNA by a multiplex PCR assay. The amplified TCR beta libraries were sequenced on the Illumina HiSeq System as 87-base-pair reads. On the study's bioinformatics: A later analysis tallied 70 million to 100 million unique TCR beta chains across the 700 or so repertoires, and around 9.9 million of those chains were shared by two or more donors. A nearest-neighbor algorithm error-corrected the raw reads and collapsed the reads into unique sequences, merging closely related sequences to remove PCR and sequencing errors. Alignment of CDR3 sequences to IMGT reference sequences was used to assign V, D and J gene segments. Each retained sequence needed at least a six-nucleotide match to both a V gene segment and a J gene segment. A rearrangement was called productive if the CDR3 had no stop codons and remained in frame with V and J, and every other rearrangement was called non-productive. CDR3 was defined by IMGT convention, running from the second conserved V-encoded cysteine to the conserved J-encoded phenylalanine. In an earlier analysis of more than 550 of the donors, sequences lacking an unambiguous match to a single V gene segment were excluded. An earlier analysis of 587 of the donors called V segments functional above 56.7% productive rearrangements and segregating when the between-donor standard deviation exceeded 5%. A statistical classification framework was built to diagnose cytomegalovirus status from the catalog of TCR beta chain sequences. V and J gene assignment, in a later analysis, came from comparing TCR nucleotide sequences with IMGT/GENE-DB human TR gene sequences. In a later analysis, CDR3 sequences and most-parsimonious VDJ recombination scenarios were assigned using the TCRdist pipeline. In a later analysis, each TCR beta chain was defined by its CDR3 amino acid sequence together with its V-gene family, and reads lacking a unique V-gene family were excluded. A later analysis removed 592 highly shared, low-generation-probability nucleotide sequences to deal with suspected cross-contamination and a sequencing artifact. In a later analysis, a clonal expansion index for each public chain was calculated from normalized within-repertoire ranks of inferred template counts. Generation probabilities in a later analysis came from a VDJ recombination model fitted to out-of-frame rearrangements, and those results were checked against IGoR. In a later analysis, TCR-TCR, TCR-HLA and TCR-CMV co-occurrence was scored with hypergeometric tests, and a repertoire-size bias correction was applied to TCR pairs. A later analysis estimated false discovery rates by permuting HLA or CMV assignments 20 times. A later analysis grouped co-occurring TCRs with DBSCAN, adding TCRdist sequence similarity when clustering within HLA-allele-positive subsets. Co-occurrence clustering excluded repertoires with fewer than 30,000 or more than 120,000 public chains, plus five with anomalous nucleotide sharing. In TCRdb, the immuneACCESS table is reduced to in-frame sequences with V and J assigned. These tables do not hold every clone; where another copy was compared, an unresolved V gene accounts for under half, and the others remain unexplained. V and J calls and clone size are as listed in that table; D and trimming were resolved from the DNA. This sample holds roughly 120,000 clones; around four fifths were observed only once. The ten biggest clones cover 5.3% of the sample.

The research as a whole found: A later analysis found that most CMV-associated TCR beta chains appeared HLA-restricted, with HLA associations seemingly driven largely by CMV exposure. In a later analysis, HLA-associated TCR beta chains showed more clonal expansion and lower generation probabilities than non-associated chains that were equally common. Presence/absence analyses assumed roughly uniform sequencing depth across donors, an assumption that may not hold. A further reported finding was that TCR beta sequences accurately predicted the HLA-A and HLA-B alleles for most subjects in the first cohort. The authors suggested that the approach could potentially be extended to other disease states and immunological phenotypes. In a later analysis, TCR association rates were found to vary across HLA loci, with the most associated TCRs seen for DRB1 alleles and the fewest for HLA-C alleles. According to a later analysis, parvovirus B19, influenza, CMV and Epstein-Barr virus appeared linked to several top co-occurrence clusters. The classifier was reported to diagnose cytomegalovirus status with high specificity and sensitivity in both the original cohort and the validation cohort. A cluster of highly shared sequence variants was judged likely to represent a technical artifact of the sequencing pipeline. Specific HLA alleles were associated with 15,000 to 20,000 TCR beta sequences at a false discovery rate of 0.05 in a later analysis. A few of the identified cytomegalovirus-associated TCR beta chains were confirmed in vitro to be specific for cytomegalovirus antigens. When HLA alleles, especially DR and DQ, strongly co-occurred, attributing TCR associations to individual alleles was difficult. Immune exposure information for the cohort was limited to CMV serostatus. Most TCR sequences were seen in very few donors, while some public TCRs were found in many individuals. Only TCR beta chains were sequenced in this cohort, and the absence of alpha or paired-chain data limited detectable features. The study gave a list of some 150 TCR beta chains associated with cytomegalovirus. An association between a missense DCLRE1C variant and V-gene and J-gene trimming of TCR beta chains was found in a later genetic analysis and replicated in an independent cohort. Because some donors lacked HLA typing at each locus, the association tests relied only on the typed subset. A later genetic analysis reported fewer N-insertions in productive TCRs among donors in an Asian-associated ancestry cluster than the roughly 620-donor mean. The earlier analysis of some 540 of the donors excluded some 15 rarely observed V segments, including chromosome 9 orphons, because counts were too low. Broadly in line with IMGT annotations, most TCR beta V segments showed up in productive rearrangements about 87% or about 30% of the time in an earlier analysis of 450 to 600 of the donors. Correlated functional status among segregating V segments might be attributable to linkage disequilibrium, but an unknown experimental factor could not be ruled out.

Worth noting for this clone: It lacks a known antigen. Qualities for individual bases were not recorded, and no much larger clone is one base off.

This receptor was obtained from a young man in good health and CMV-seronegative. The specimen was PBMCs.

The DNA is as follows: TGCGCCAGCAGCTTCAACCGGGACAGCTATGAGCAGTTCTTC. Its translation is CASSFNRDSYEQFF. The V and J segments used are TRBV5-1 and TRBJ2-1; a stretch of 7 junction bases matches TRBD1. The CDR3 goes from the cysteine to the phenylalanine over 14 residues. Kept here is only the CDR3 DNA, which spans 42 bases and is read in frame from base 1. Trimming takes 2 bases off V and 8 bases off J; junction bases not matched to a gene: 7. Per the germline V gene, SGHRS is the CDR1 and YFSETQ is the CDR2.